This T cell receptor (beta chain) is drawn from a study of cytomegalovirus exposure and HLA in healthy donors. Study details: A subsequent analysis stated that the 120 or so validation repertoires were run on the same platform as the approximately 660 first-cohort repertoires.

Sequencing used immunoSEQ multiplex PCR; TCRdb keeps in-frame clones, though not all of them. The repertoire holds over 150,000 clones, 80% to 90% seen once, with about an eighth in the top ten. For this clone: What it binds is unknown.

CDR1 and CDR2 (germline): SGHAT, FQDESV (reference sequence). The V end lost 6 bases, the J end lost 0 bases, and 12 bases lay between the germline ends. The CDR3 is 15 amino acids. Study-wide results and caveats: Investigators reported more than 150 TCR beta chains as tied to cytomegalovirus. With high specificity and sensitivity, the classifier reportedly diagnosed cytomegalovirus status. A subsequent analysis found that TCR clusters from the first cohort also tended to co-occur in the approximately 110 validation repertoires, with 90% to 95% of cluster scores above 0.

The chain carries TRBV11-1 and TRBJ2-4; D not resolved. The material sequenced was PBMCs. The TCR originated in a woman aged 25 to 39 in good health and CMV-seropositive. This CDR3 is CASSGVTLAKNIQYF. In DNA, the CDR3 is TGTGCCAGCAGTGGTGTTACTCTAGCCAAAAACATTCAGTACTTC.